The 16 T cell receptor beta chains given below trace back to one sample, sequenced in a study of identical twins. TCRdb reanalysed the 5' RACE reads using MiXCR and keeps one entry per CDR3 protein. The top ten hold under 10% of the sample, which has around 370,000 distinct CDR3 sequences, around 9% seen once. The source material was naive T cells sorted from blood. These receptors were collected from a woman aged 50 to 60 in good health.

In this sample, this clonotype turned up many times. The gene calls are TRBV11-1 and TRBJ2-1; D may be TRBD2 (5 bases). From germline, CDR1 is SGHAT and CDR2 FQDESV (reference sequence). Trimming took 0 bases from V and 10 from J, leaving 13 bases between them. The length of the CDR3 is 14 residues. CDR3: CASSLAPEVGEQFF. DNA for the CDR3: TGTGCCAGCAGCTTAGCCCCGGAGGTCGGCGAGCAGTTCTTC.

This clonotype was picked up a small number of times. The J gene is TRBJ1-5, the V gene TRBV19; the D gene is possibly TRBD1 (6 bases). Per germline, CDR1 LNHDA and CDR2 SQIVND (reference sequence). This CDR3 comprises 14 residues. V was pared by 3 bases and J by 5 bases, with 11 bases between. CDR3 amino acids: CASSIHRDDQPQHF. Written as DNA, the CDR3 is TGTGCCAGTAGTATTCACAGGGACGATCAGCCCCAGCATTTT.

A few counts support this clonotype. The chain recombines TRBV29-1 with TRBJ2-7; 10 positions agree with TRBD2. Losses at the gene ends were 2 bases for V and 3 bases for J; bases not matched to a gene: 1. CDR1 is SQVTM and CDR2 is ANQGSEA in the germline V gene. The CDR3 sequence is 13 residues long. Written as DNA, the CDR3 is TGCAGCGTTGAAACTAGCGGGGACTACGAGCAGTACTTC. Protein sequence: CSVETSGDYEQYF.

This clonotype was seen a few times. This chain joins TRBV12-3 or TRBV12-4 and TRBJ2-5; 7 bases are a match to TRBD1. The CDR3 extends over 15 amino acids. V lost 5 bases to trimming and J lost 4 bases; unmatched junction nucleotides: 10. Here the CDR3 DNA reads TGTGCCAGCAGTAATAGACAGGGAGAGGGAGAGACCCAGTACTTC. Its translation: CASSNRQGEGETQYF.

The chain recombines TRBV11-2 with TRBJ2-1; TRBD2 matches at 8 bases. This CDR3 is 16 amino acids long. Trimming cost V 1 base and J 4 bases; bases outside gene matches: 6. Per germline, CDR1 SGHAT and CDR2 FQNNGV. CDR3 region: CASSLGTSGNYNEQFF. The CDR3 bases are TGTGCCAGCAGCTTAGGAACTAGCGGAAATTACAATGAGCAGTTCTTC.

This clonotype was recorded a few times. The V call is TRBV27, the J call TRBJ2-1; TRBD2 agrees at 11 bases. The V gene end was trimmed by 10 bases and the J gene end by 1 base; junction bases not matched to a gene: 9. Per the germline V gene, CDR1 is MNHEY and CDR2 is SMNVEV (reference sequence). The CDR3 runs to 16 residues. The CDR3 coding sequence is TGTGCCACCAAGATACTAGCGGGAGATTCCTACAATGAGCAGTTCTTC. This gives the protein CATKILAGDSYNEQFF.

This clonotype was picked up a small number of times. The CDR3 DNA is TGTGCCAGCAGCCAATATGGGGGAACCGAGACCCAGTACTTC. Protein: CASSQYGGTETQYF. This chain uses TRBV14 with TRBJ2-5; D may match TRBD1 or TRBD2 (5 bases each). CDR1 is SGHDN, CDR2 FVKESK, per germline. V lost 2 bases and J lost 5, with 12 bases in between. This CDR3 has 14 amino acids.

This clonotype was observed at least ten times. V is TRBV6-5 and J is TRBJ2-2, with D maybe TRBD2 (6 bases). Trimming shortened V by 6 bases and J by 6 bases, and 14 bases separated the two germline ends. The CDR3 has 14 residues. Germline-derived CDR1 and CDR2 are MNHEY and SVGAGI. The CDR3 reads CASRSSGAAGELFF. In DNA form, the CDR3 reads TGTGCCAGCAGGTCCTCGGGAGCGGCCGGGGAGCTGTTTTTT.

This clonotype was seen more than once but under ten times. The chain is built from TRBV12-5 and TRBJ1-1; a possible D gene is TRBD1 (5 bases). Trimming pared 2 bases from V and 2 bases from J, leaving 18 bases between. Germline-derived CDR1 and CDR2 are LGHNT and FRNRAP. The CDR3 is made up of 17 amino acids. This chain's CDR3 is CASGLFYRGSQNTEAFF. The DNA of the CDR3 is TGTGCTAGTGGTTTGTTCTACCGGGGGTCTCAAAACACTGAAGCTTTCTTT.

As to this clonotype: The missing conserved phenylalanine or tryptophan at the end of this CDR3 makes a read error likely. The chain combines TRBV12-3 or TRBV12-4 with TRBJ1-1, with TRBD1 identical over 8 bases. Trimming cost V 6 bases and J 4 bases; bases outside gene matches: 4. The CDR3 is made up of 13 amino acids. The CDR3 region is CASSLQGGTEAFC. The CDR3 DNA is TGTGCCAGCAGCCTACAGGGGGGCACTGAAGCTTTCTGT.

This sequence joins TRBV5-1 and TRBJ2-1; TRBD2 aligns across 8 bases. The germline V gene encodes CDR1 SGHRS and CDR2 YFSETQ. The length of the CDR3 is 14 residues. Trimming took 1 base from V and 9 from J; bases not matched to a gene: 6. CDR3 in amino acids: CASSLLSLAGEQFF. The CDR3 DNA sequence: TGCGCCAGCAGCTTGCTTTCCCTAGCGGGTGAGCAGTTCTTC.

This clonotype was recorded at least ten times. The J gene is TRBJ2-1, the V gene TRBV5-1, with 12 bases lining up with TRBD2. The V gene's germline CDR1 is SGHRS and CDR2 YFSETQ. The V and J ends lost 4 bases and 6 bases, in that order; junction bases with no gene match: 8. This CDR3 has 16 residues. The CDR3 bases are TGCGCCAGCAGCCCCGAGACTAGCGGGAGAGGCAATGAGCAGTTCTTC. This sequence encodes CASSPETSGRGNEQFF.

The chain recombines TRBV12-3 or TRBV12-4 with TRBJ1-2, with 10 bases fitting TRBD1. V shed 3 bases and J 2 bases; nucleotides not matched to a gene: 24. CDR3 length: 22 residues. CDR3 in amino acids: CASSLGGGVGPGTGAINYGYTF. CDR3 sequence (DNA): TGTGCCAGCAGTTTGGGGGGGGGTGTGGGTCCCGGGACAGGGGCCATCAACTATGGCTACACCTTC.

This CDR3 reads CASSRTTGAADTQYF. CDR3 coding DNA: TGTGCCAGCAGCCGCACGACAGGTGCGGCAGATACGCAGTATTTT. The J gene is TRBJ2-3, the V gene TRBV3-1; D perhaps matches TRBD1 (6 bases). Germline V lookup: CDR1 LGHDT, CDR2 YNNKEL (reference sequence). Trimming cost V 4 bases and J 4 bases, with 15 bases left between them. The CDR3 is 15 residues long.

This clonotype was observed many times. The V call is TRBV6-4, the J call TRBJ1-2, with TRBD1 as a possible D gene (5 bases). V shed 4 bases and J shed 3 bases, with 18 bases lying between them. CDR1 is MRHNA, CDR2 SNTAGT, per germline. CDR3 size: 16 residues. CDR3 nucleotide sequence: TGTGCCAGCAGTGTTTTCCCTTGGGGGAATCACTATGGCTACACCTTC. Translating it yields CASSVFPWGNHYGYTF.

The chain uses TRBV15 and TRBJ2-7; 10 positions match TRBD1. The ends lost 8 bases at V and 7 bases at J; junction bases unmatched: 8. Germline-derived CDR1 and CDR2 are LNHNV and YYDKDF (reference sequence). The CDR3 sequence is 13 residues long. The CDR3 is CATQRQGAWEQYF. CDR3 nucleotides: TGTGCCACCCAGAGACAGGGGGCGTGGGAGCAGTACTTC.